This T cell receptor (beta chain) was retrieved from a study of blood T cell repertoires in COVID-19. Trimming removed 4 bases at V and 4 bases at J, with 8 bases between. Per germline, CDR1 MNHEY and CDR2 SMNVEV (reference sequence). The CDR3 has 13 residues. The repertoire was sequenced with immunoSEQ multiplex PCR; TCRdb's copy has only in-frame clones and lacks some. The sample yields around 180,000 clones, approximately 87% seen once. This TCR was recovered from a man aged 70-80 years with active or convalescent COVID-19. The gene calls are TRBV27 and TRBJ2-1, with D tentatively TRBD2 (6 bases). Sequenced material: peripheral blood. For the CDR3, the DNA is TGTGCCAGCAGTTCGGGACTTTACAATGAGCAGTTCTTC. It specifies CASSSGLYNEQFF.